Following are 12 T cell receptor beta chains from one sample sequenced in a study of blood T cell repertoires in COVID-19. Profiling relied on immunoSEQ multiplex PCR, and the TCRdb table lists in-frame clones only, not all of them. The table has about 250,000 clones, about nine tenths seen once. The sample taken for sequencing was peripheral blood. The receptors were sampled from a woman in her 30s with COVID-19, enrolled during active disease.

The V gene is TRBV27, the J gene TRBJ1-5; 8 bases are shared with TRBD1. V shed 6 bases, J shed 8 bases, and the junction held 12 bases outside the gene matches. Germline values: CDR1 MNHEY, CDR2 SMNVEV (reference sequence). The CDR3 is 15 residues long. CDR3 region: CASSTQGALSEPQHF. In DNA, the CDR3 is TGTGCCAGCAGCACCCAGGGGGCTCTATCCGAGCCCCAGCATTTT.

This clone was detected a few times. The CDR3 sequence is CASSPQDTFSPLHF. The CDR3 bases are TGTGCCAGCAGTCCACAGGATACCTTTTCACCCCTCCACTTT. This rearrangement joins TRBV6-6 to TRBJ1-6; D is possibly TRBD1 (5 bases). This CDR3 is built from 14 residues. The ends were cut back, 5 bases at V and 9 bases at J, with 14 bases in the middle. The germline gives CDR1 MNHNY, CDR2 SVGAGI (reference sequence).

This clone was recorded once. The V call is TRBV18, the J call TRBJ2-2; unclear D gene. V lost 0 bases, J lost 4 bases, and 18 bases lay in between. The germline V gene has CDR1 KGHSH and CDR2 LQKENI. The CDR3 runs 18 residues. CDR3 coding DNA: TGTGCCAGCTCACCACCGGATTTTCAAGCCTCGGGCACCGGGGAGCTGTTTTTT. Encoded protein: CASSPPDFQASGTGELFF.

The chain couples TRBV7-2 to TRBJ2-2; TRBD2 might be the D (6 bases). The CDR3 totals 16 residues. CDR1 and CDR2 from the germline V gene are SGHTA and FQGNSA. The V gene lost 2 bases and the J gene lost 9 bases, with 19 bases spanning the gap. The CDR3 nucleotides are TGTGCCAGCAGCTTACAAGGAGGGACCGGAGGGAGGGAGCTGTTTTTT. Encoded protein: CASSLQGGTGGRELFF.

The chain uses TRBV21-1 and TRBJ1-2. TRBV21-1 is designated a pseudogene. CDR3 length: 15 amino acids. The CDR3 reads CASSKGEGEGYGYTF. The CDR3 coding sequence is TGTGCCAGCAGCAAAGGGGAGGGAGAGGGCTATGGCTACACCTTC.

The chain has TRBV19 and TRBJ1-6; 10 nucleotides line up with TRBD1. Germline CDR1 and CDR2: LNHDA and SQIVND (reference sequence). This CDR3 has 13 residues. V gave up 10 bases and J gave up 7 bases; unmatched junction bases: 4. The CDR3 DNA reads as TGTGCCACCACGACAGGGGGCAATTCACCCCTCCACTTT. This gives the protein CATTTGGNSPLHF.

This chain joins TRBV19 and TRBJ1-3; D remains ambiguous. V lost 1 base, J lost 2 bases, and 15 bases lay in between. The CDR3 sequence is 17 residues long. Germline CDR1 LNHDA, CDR2 SQIVND (reference sequence). CDR3 sequence: CASSIGGPRVTGNTIYF. The CDR3 DNA reads TGTGCCAGTAGTATAGGGGGTCCGAGGGTGACTGGAAACACCATATATTTT.

The chain uses TRBV7-2 and TRBJ2-2, with 7 bases identical to TRBD1. The CDR3 runs to 16 residues. Per the germline V gene, CDR1 is SGHTA and CDR2 is FQGNSA. V was clipped by 1 base and J by 1 base; unmatched bases: 3. This CDR3 reads CASSLGQGGNTGELFF. CDR3 sequence (DNA): TGTGCCAGCAGCTTAGGACAGGGCGGGAACACCGGGGAGCTGTTTTTT.

This sequence joins TRBV19 and TRBJ2-2, with 8 bases fitting TRBD1. With V trimmed by 1 base and J by 4 bases, 5 bases remained unmatched. Germline CDR1 is LNHDA and CDR2 is SQIVND (reference sequence). This CDR3 has 16 amino acids. In DNA form, the CDR3 reads TGTGCCAGTAGTATAGGGACAGGGTATACCACCGGGGAGCTGTTTTTT. This gives the protein CASSIGTGYTTGELFF.

This chain connects TRBV6-2 or TRBV6-3 to TRBJ1-2; tentative D call: TRBD1 (6 bases). Trimming shortened V by 6 bases and J by 4 bases, and 9 bases separated the two germline ends. Germline assignment: CDR1 MNHEY and CDR2 SVGEGT. CDR3 length: 12 amino acids. The CDR3 loop is CASSGGGYGYTF. The CDR3 DNA sequence: TGTGCCAGCAGCGGGGGCGGCTATGGCTACACCTTC.

The chain recombines TRBV27 with TRBJ2-5; weak D call: TRBD2 (6 bases). The CDR3 runs to 16 residues. CDR1 and CDR2 from the germline V gene are MNHEY and SMNVEV (reference sequence). The V and J ends lost 1 base and 7 bases respectively, with 19 bases between them. The CDR3 is CASSLLIGLLRGTQYF. Here the CDR3 DNA reads TGTGCCAGCAGTTTATTGATCGGACTACTCCGGGGGACCCAGTACTTC.

This clone was seen more than once but under ten times. The V gene is TRBV5-1, the J gene TRBJ1-3; possibly TRBD1 for D (5 bases). Germline CDR1 SGHRS, CDR2 YFSETQ. The CDR3 is 15 amino acids. V lost 3 bases, J lost 0 bases, and 10 bases lay in between. CDR3 bases: TGCGCCAGCAGCTCCACAGGTATCTCTGGAAACACCATATATTTT. It is translated as CASSSTGISGNTIYF.